One sample yielded the 3 T cell receptor beta chains listed below, sequenced in a study of T cells in tuberculosis. TCRdb's copy holds only in-frame clones and misses some; the assay was immunoSEQ multiplex PCR. Here the sample spans 25,000 to 35,000 clones, 80% to 95% being singletons. The specimen was PBMCs. These receptor sequences come from a donor under 30 with latent tuberculosis or without tuberculosis infection. Some clones in this sample may be carry-over from other donors' samples.

The genes are TRBV15 and TRBJ2-7, with 8 nucleotides matching TRBD1. With 2 bases clipped from V and 3 bases from J, the junction kept 6 bases outside the gene matches. Germline V CDR1 and CDR2: LNHNV, YYDKDF (reference sequence). This CDR3 has 15 residues. The CDR3 is CATSRMDRVNYEQYF. As DNA, the CDR3 is TGTGCCACCAGCAGAATGGACAGGGTAAACTACGAGCAGTACTTC.

The CDR3 nucleotides are TGCGCCAGCAGCTACGACAGGGGGACCTACGAGCAGTACTTC. Protein: CASSYDRGTYEQYF. The chain is built from TRBV4-1 and TRBJ2-7; TRBD1 aligns across 9 bases. CDR3 length: 14 residues. CDR1 is MGHRA and CDR2 is YSYEKL in the germline V gene. J lost 2 bases, V lost 5 bases, and 4 bases had no gene match.

This clone was seen just once. The gene calls are TRBV29-1 and TRBJ2-7, with D possibly matching TRBD1 (5 bases). Germline V CDR1 and CDR2: SQVTM, ANQGSEA. The V end lost 7 bases, the J end lost 1 base, and 11 bases lay between the germline ends. The CDR3 is 12 residues long. CDR3 sequence: CSGGDSSYEQYF. Here the CDR3 DNA reads TGCAGCGGTGGCGACAGTTCCTACGAGCAGTACTTC.